The 6 T cell receptor beta chains listed next were all sequenced from one sample in a study of blood T cell repertoires in COVID-19. Using immunoSEQ multiplex PCR, the repertoire was profiled, and TCRdb retains in-frame clones only, with some absent. Of 350,000 to 400,000 clones listed, about 90% were seen once; the top ten hold 2.5% to 3.5%. The sample was PBMCs or T cells enriched from blood (not recorded which). Source of these receptors: a woman in her 30s who had recovered from COVID-19.

V gene TRBV9 combines with J gene TRBJ2-4, with no clear D. Trimming took 0 bases from V and 0 from J, leaving 4 bases between them. Germline V lookup: CDR1 SGDLS, CDR2 YYNGEE. The length of the CDR3 is 14 residues. The CDR3 region has the DNA TGTGCCAGCAGCGTAGGGCTAGCCAAAAACATTCAGTACTTC. Its translation: CASSVGLAKNIQYF.

This clone was detected only a few times. The chain carries TRBV20-1 and TRBJ2-3; 7 bases are shared with TRBD2. The V gene end was trimmed by 3 bases and the J gene end by 4 bases; junction bases not matched to a gene: 7. Germline V gene data show CDR1 as DFQATT and CDR2 as SNEGSKA (reference sequence). CDR3 length: 14 amino acids. The CDR3 sequence: CSASPNSGSDTQYF. DNA of the CDR3: TGCAGTGCTAGTCCTAATAGCGGGTCAGATACGCAGTATTTT.

The chain recombines TRBV19 with TRBJ2-3; 14 nucleotides agree with TRBD2. CDR1 is LNHDA, CDR2 SQIVND, per germline (reference sequence). The CDR3 is 16 residues long. Germline trimming cut 4 bases from V and 5 bases from J; bases unmatched to any gene: 5. CDR3 in DNA: TGTGCCAGTAGTACCGGACTAGCGGGGGGACAAGATACGCAGTATTTT. This gives the protein CASSTGLAGGQDTQYF.

A single count supports this clone. The rearrangement uses TRBV11-2 and TRBJ2-1, with TRBD2 matching 15 bases. This CDR3 region has 15 residues. CDR1 and CDR2 (germline): SGHAT, FQNNGV. Trimming cost V 6 bases and J 7 bases; bases outside gene matches: 4. The CDR3 DNA is TGTGCCAGCAGGGGGGGGACTAGCGGGAGGAATGAGCAGTTCTTC. It is translated as CASRGGTSGRNEQFF.

The rearrangement uses TRBV5-4 and TRBJ1-5; D possibly corresponds to TRBD1 (5 bases). Germline CDR1 SGHNT, CDR2 YYREEE (reference sequence). V was shortened by 4 bases and J by 0 bases, with 11 bases between the two germline ends. CDR3 length: 15 residues. This chain's CDR3 is CASSPGRGSNQPQHF. Here the CDR3 DNA reads TGTGCCAGCAGCCCCGGTAGGGGTAGCAATCAGCCCCAGCATTTT.

This clone was seen a single time. V gene TRBV19 combines with J gene TRBJ1-1; D is possibly TRBD1 (6 bases). Trimming took 5 bases from V and 0 from J, leaving 13 bases between them. The CDR3 consists of 15 residues. Germline V lookup: CDR1 LNHDA, CDR2 SQIVND (reference sequence). CDR3 residues: CASSDGTRVNTEAFF. The CDR3 region has the DNA TGTGCCAGTAGTGACGGGACAAGGGTGAACACTGAAGCTTTCTTT. Together with reference TRBV19 and TRBJ1-1, the CDR3 gives the full variable domain: DGGITQSPKYLFRKEGQNVTLSCEQNLNHDAMYWYRQDPGQGLRLIYYSQIVNDFQKGDIAEGYSVSREKKESFPLTVTSAQKNPTAFYLCASSDGTRVNTEAFFGQGTRLTVV.